This T cell receptor (beta chain) was recorded in a study of shared clonotypes between healthy human individuals. The sample holds a few counts of this clone. Libraries were prepared by immunoSEQ multiplex PCR; TCRdb keeps only in-frame clonotypes and omits some of them. The data show about 550,000 clones, with around 95% seen just once and 0.095% to 0.12% held by the top ten. Germline V lookup: CDR1 LNHDA, CDR2 SQIVND (reference sequence). CDR3 length: 15 amino acids. Trimming took 5 bases from V and 4 from J; bases not matched to a gene: 9. As defined, naive CD8 cells were CD45RO-negative and positively selected for CCR7, with terminally differentiated effector memory CD45RA+ cells excluded.

Material: naive CD8+ T cells sorted from blood. This chain joins TRBV19 and TRBJ2-7; 9 bases align to TRBD1. This sequence originates from a woman aged 25 to 39 in good health. The CDR3 here is CASSPTQGAGYEQYF. CDR3 DNA: TGTGCCAGTAGTCCGACACAGGGGGCTGGATACGAGCAGTACTTC.